The text below deals with one T cell receptor (beta chain). The antigen is not known. CDR1 and CDR2 from the germline V gene are LGHNA and YNFKEQ. The germline V and J ends were trimmed by 5 bases and 1 base, with 14 bases remaining between them. The CDR3 is 15 residues long. This specimen belongs to a study of beta chain features in type 1 diabetes. Study details: Cell yields, age and gender were similar between patients and healthy donors. Broader study findings: TCRB CDR3s from Type 1 diabetes patients were moderately but significantly shorter in all four CD4+ subsets. In comparison with healthy donors, patients had naive, central memory and Treg TCRB repertoires that appeared more similar. Whether HLA type influences TCRB rearrangement remained unresolved here.

Sequenced material consisted of expressed TCRB transcripts (all of the isolated RNA was reverse transcribed). Profiling relied on immunoSEQ multiplex PCR, and the TCRdb table lists in-frame clones only, not all of them. Seen here are 300,000 to 400,000 clones, approximately 9.7% observed once, and the top ten hold about 1%. Markers CD45RO/CCR7/CD25/CD127/CD95/CD27 served to sort CD4+ naive, central memory, regulatory and stem cell-like memory cells. The specimen sequenced was central memory CD4+ T cells from blood. The chain has TRBV4-2 and TRBJ1-1; D is unclear. The sequence came from a man aged 30 to 45 with type 1 diabetes. In DNA form, the CDR3 reads TGTGCCAGCAGCTTAGAGACCTACCAGAACACTGAAGCTTTCTTT. Amino acid sequence: CASSLETYQNTEAFF.